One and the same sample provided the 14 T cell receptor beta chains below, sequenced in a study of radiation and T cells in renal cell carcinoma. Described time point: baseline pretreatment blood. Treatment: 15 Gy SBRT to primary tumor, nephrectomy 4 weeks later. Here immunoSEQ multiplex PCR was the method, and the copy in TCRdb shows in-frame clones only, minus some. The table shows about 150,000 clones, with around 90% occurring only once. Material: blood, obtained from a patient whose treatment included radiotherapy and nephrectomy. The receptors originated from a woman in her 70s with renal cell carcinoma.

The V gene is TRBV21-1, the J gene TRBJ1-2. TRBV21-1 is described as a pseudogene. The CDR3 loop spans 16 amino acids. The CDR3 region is CASSKESPGPDGGYTF. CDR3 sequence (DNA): TGTGCCAGCAGCAAAGAATCTCCGGGGCCGGATGGAGGCTACACCTTC.

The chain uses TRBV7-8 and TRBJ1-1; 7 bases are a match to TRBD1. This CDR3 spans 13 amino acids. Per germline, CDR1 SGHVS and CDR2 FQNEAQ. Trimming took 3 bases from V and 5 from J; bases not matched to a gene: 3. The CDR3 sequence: CASSFNRGTEAFF. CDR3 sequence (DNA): TGTGCCAGCAGCTTTAACAGGGGTACTGAAGCTTTCTTT.

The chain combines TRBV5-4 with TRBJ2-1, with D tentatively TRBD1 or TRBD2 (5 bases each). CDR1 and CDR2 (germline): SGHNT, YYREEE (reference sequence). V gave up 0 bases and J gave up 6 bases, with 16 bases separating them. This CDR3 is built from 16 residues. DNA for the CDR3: TGTGCCAGCAGCTTGGGGGCAGGGAGTGTCGGCAATGAGCAGTTCTTC. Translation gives CASSLGAGSVGNEQFF.

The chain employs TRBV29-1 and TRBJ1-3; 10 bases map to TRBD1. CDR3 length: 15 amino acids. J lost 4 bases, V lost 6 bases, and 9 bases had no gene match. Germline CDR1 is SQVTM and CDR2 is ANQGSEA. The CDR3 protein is CSVERQGARGNTIYF. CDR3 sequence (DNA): TGCAGCGTGGAAAGACAGGGGGCGAGGGGAAACACCATATATTTT.

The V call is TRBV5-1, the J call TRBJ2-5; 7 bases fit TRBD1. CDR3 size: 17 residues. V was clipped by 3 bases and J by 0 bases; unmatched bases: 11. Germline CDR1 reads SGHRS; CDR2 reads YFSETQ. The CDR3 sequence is CASSSGRGGLNQETQYF. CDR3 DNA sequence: TGCGCCAGCAGCTCAGGGAGAGGGGGCTTGAACCAAGAGACCCAGTACTTC.

The CDR3 reads CAIGTGQGVGQPQHF. CDR3 in DNA: TGTGCCATCGGCACGGGACAGGGAGTGGGACAGCCCCAGCATTTT. The chain has TRBV10-3 and TRBJ1-5, with 9 bases lining up with TRBD1. The V segment lost 8 bases and the J segment 7 bases; nucleotides outside the gene matches: 12. The length of the CDR3 is 15 residues. Germline loops: CDR1 ENHRY, CDR2 SYGVKD.

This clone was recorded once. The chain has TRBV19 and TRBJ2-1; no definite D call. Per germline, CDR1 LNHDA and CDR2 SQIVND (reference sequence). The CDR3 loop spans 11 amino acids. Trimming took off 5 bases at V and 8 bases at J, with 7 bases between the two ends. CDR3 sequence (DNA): TGTGCCAGTAGTGTAAAGCATGAGCAGTTCTTC. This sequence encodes CASSVKHEQFF.

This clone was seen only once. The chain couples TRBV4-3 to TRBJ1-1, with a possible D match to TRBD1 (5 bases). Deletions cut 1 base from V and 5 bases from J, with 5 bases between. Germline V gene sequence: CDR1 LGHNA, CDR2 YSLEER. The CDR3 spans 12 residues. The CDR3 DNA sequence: TGCGCCAGCAGCCAAGGGACAACTGAAGCTTTCTTT. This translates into CASSQGTTEAFF.

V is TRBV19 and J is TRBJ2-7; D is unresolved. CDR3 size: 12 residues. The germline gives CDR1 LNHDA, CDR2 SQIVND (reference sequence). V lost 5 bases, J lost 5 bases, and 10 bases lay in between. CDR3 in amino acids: CASSFRSNEQYF. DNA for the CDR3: TGTGCCAGTAGTTTCCGCAGCAACGAGCAGTACTTC.

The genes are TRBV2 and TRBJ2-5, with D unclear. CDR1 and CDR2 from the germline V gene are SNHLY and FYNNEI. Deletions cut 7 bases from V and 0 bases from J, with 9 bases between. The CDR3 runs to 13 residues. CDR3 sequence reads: CASNGLDQETQYF. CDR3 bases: TGTGCCAGCAATGGCCTAGACCAAGAGACCCAGTACTTC.

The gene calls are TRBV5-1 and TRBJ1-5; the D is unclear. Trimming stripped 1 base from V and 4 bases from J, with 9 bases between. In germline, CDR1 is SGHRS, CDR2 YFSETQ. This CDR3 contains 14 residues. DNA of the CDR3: TGCGCCAGCAGCTTGAGTCCTGGGAATCAGCCCCAGCATTTT. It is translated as CASSLSPGNQPQHF.

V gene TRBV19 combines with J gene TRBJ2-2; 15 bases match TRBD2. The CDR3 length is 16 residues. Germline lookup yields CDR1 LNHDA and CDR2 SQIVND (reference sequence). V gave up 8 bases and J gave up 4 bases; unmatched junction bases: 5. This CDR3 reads CASGLAGGIRTGELFF. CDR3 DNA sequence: TGTGCCAGTGGACTAGCGGGGGGGATCCGCACCGGGGAGCTGTTTTTT.

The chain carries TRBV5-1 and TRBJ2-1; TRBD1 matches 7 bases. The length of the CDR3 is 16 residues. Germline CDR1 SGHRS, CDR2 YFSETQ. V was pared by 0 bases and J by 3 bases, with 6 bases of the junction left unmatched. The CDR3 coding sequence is TGCGCCAGCAGCTTGGAAGCAGGGGGATACTACAATGAGCAGTTCTTC. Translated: CASSLEAGGYYNEQFF.

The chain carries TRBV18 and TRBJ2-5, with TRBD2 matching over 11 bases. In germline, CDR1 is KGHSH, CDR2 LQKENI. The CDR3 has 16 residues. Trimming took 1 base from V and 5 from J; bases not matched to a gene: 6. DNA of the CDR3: TGTGCCAGCTCACCACGGAAGTTAGCGGGAGGGGAGACCCAGTACTTC. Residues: CASSPRKLAGGETQYF.